The following is a T cell receptor (beta chain) sequence with its context. Germline lookup yields CDR1 MGHRA and CDR2 YSYEKL. Trimming removed 0 bases from V and 4 bases from J, with 9 bases in between. This CDR3 region has 14 residues. This sample is part of a study of technical replicates of blood from a handful of donors. The assay was immunoSEQ multiplex PCR, and TCRdb's table has in-frame clones only and misses some. The table lists about 82,000 clones, roughly 90% of them singletons. Source material: T cells isolated from PBMCs. The clonotype was recovered from a human donor in good health. The V gene is TRBV4-1, the J gene TRBJ1-1; possibly TRBD1 for D (5 bases). CDR3 amino acids: CASSQEPGITEAFF. For the CDR3, the DNA is TGCGCCAGCAGCCAAGAACCAGGGATCACTGAAGCTTTCTTT.